This passage covers 17 T cell receptor beta chains from one sample sequenced in a study of CD8+CD57+ T cells in acquired aplastic anemia. All patients picked for sequencing had shown, by flow cytometry, an expansion of CD8+CD57+ cells. The template used for profiling TCR beta VDJ and CDR3 was genomic DNA. Each CDR3 protein gets one entry after TCRdb re-called the reads with MiXCR. The sample records 150,000 or so distinct CDR3 sequences, 40% to 50% being singletons. Sequencing used sorted CD4+, CD8+, or CD8+CD57+ T cells (not recorded which) from PBMCs. Receptor source: a human donor with aplastic anemia.

This clonotype has ten or more counts. DNA for the CDR3: TGTGCCAGCACTCGGCAAGATGGCTACGAGCAGTACTTC. Residues: CASTRQDGYEQYF. The V and J genes are TRBV2 and TRBJ2-7; D is unresolved. The CDR3 spans 13 residues. Trimming took 7 bases from V and 3 from J, leaving 13 bases between them. Germline loops: CDR1 SNHLY, CDR2 FYNNEI.

A note on this clonotype: A much larger clone sits a single nucleotide away, making a read error possible. The gene calls are TRBV11-3 and TRBJ2-5; no firm D call. The J call is doubtful: the DNA matches TRBJ2-1 better. The germline gives CDR1 SGHNT, CDR2 YENEEA. The CDR3 has 15 residues. The CDR3 region is CASSLGDNSYNEQFF. In DNA, the CDR3 is TGTGCCAGCAGCTTAGGTGACAACTCCTACAATGAGCAGTTCTTC.

V usage is TRBV19 and J usage is TRBJ1-5, with TRBD1 identical over 11 bases. The CDR3 totals 15 residues. CDR1 is LNHDA, CDR2 SQIVND, per germline (reference sequence). Losses at the gene ends were 3 bases for V and 4 bases for J; bases not matched to a gene: 2. The CDR3 reads CASSIGTGGNQPQHF. DNA for the CDR3: TGTGCCAGTAGTATCGGGACAGGGGGGAATCAGCCCCAGCATTTT.

This clonotype has a handful of counts. The chain combines TRBV2 with TRBJ1-5; D remains unclear. The CDR3 covers 13 residues. The germline V gene has CDR1 SNHLY and CDR2 FYNNEI. V lost 7 bases to trimming and J lost 4 bases, with 11 bases between them. The CDR3 nucleotides are TGTGCCAGCATCGGAGGGTTAAATCAGCCCCAGCATTTT. Protein: CASIGGLNQPQHF.

Notes on this clonotype: With a much larger clone just one base away, this may be a read error. The rearrangement uses TRBV6-1 and TRBJ2-3; 10 positions match TRBD1. The CDR3 runs to 13 residues. Germline V gene data show CDR1 as MNHNS and CDR2 as SASEGT. V was pared by 10 bases and J by 6 bases, with 7 bases of the junction left unmatched. The CDR3 loop is CANRQGAWDTQYF. DNA for the CDR3: TGTGCCAACCGACAGGGGGCATGGGATACGCAGTATTTT.

Ten or more counts support this clonotype. The V gene is TRBV12-3 or TRBV12-4, the J gene TRBJ1-1; D gene ambiguous. V was clipped by 3 bases and J by 5 bases, with 10 bases between them. This CDR3 spans 13 amino acids. Here the CDR3 reads CASSLSSGTEAFF. DNA for the CDR3: TGTGCCAGCAGTTTGAGCAGCGGGACTGAAGCTTTCTTT.

J is TRBJ2-5 and V is TRBV9; 9 bases are shared with TRBD1. The junction had 6 bases not matched to a gene; V was cut back by 6 bases and J by 3 bases. Germline CDR1 reads SGDLS; CDR2 reads YYNGEE. The CDR3 extends over 14 amino acids. CDR3 amino acids: CASTQGATEETQYF. The CDR3 DNA is TGTGCCAGCACACAGGGGGCGACCGAAGAGACCCAGTACTTC.

CDR3 in DNA: TGTGCGACCGGGGTGGGGGGGCTTGTTGAGCAGTTCTTC. Protein sequence: CATGVGGLVEQFF. This chain links TRBV10-3 with TRBJ2-1; maybe TRBD2 (7 bases). CDR3 length equals 13 residues. The germline V gene has CDR1 ENHRY and CDR2 SYGVKD.

This clonotype was found many times. V is TRBV11-2 and J is TRBJ1-5, with D maybe TRBD1 (5 bases). The CDR3 runs to 15 residues. Trimming cost V 0 bases and J 0 bases, with 6 bases left between them. Germline loops: CDR1 SGHAT, CDR2 FQNNGV. CDR3 bases: TGTGCCAGCAGCTTAGATCAGGGTAGCAATCAGCCCCAGCATTTT. It yields the protein CASSLDQGSNQPQHF.

CDR3 region: CASSYGSGNTIYF. The CDR3 nucleotides are TGTGCCAGTAGTTATGGGTCTGGAAACACCATATATTTT. The rearrangement uses TRBV19 and TRBJ1-3; D remains ambiguous. The CDR3 runs to 13 residues. V was clipped by 5 bases and J by 1 base, with 6 bases between them. The germline V gene encodes CDR1 LNHDA and CDR2 SQIVND (reference sequence).

This clonotype has only a few counts. The V and J genes are TRBV6-5 and TRBJ2-7, with 8 positions matching TRBD2. The CDR3 consists of 14 residues. The germline CDR1 and CDR2 sequences are MNHEY and SVGAGI. Unmatched junction bases numbered 5, after V lost 4 bases and J lost 3 bases. In nucleotides, the CDR3 is TGTGCCAGCAGTTTAGCGGGAACTGGCTACGAGCAGTACTTC. This sequence encodes CASSLAGTGYEQYF.

The chain has TRBV9 and TRBJ2-5; D might be TRBD1 (5 bases). This CDR3 spans 12 amino acids. V was cut by 4 bases and J by 5 bases, with 9 bases left in between. Germline CDR1 reads SGDLS; CDR2 reads YYNGEE. CDR3 bases: TGTGCCAGCAGCCAGGGTTGGGAGACCCAGTACTTC. Translating gives CASSQGWETQYF.

As regards this clonotype: This may arise from a read error, as a much more abundant clone is one base away. The CDR3 sequence: CASSLWSAIGNQPQHF. As DNA, the CDR3 is TGTGCCAGCAGCTTGTGGTCGGCGATTGGCAATCAGCCCCAGCATTTT. V usage is TRBV5-6 and J usage is TRBJ1-5, with D unclear. Trimming cost V 1 base and J 2 bases, with 13 bases left between them. CDR1 and CDR2 from the germline V gene are SGHDT and YYEEEE. The CDR3 covers 16 residues.

The chain couples TRBV12-3 or TRBV12-4 to TRBJ1-3; D ambiguous. This CDR3 spans 15 amino acids. The germline V and J ends were trimmed by 8 bases and 4 bases, with 18 bases remaining between them. CDR3 bases: TGTGCCAGCCGCTCTCCGGAGGACGAGGGAAACACCATATATTTT. As protein: CASRSPEDEGNTIYF.

There are a few counts of this clonotype. The J gene is TRBJ2-7, the V gene TRBV6-5; 7 bases align to TRBD1. V dropped 2 bases and J dropped 3; count of bases not matched to a gene: 10. The CDR3 length is 16 residues. From germline, CDR1 is MNHEY and CDR2 SVGAGI. CDR3 DNA sequence: TGTGCCAGCAGTTACCCGACAGGGTACGGGGTCTACGAGCAGTACTTC. Its protein product is CASSYPTGYGVYEQYF.

J is TRBJ1-2 and V is TRBV29-1; D remains ambiguous. This CDR3 spans 13 amino acids. Per the germline V gene, CDR1 is SQVTM and CDR2 is ANQGSEA. The V end lost 2 bases, the J end lost 2 bases, and 9 bases lay between the germline ends. The CDR3 DNA follows: TGCAGCGTTGAACGGGCAAACAACTATGGCTACACCTTC. Protein product: CSVERANNYGYTF.

This clonotype was counted between two and nine times. The V and J genes are TRBV7-9 and TRBJ1-1; the match to TRBD1 covers 8 bases. CDR1 is SEHNR, CDR2 FQNEAQ, per germline (reference sequence). The CDR3 contains 11 residues. J gave up 3 bases and V 10 bases, and 1 base lay outside the gene matches. This chain's CDR3 is CATQGDTEAFF. CDR3 nucleotides: TGTGCCACACAGGGGGACACTGAAGCTTTCTTT. Full variable domain (missing parts from reference TRBV7-9 and TRBJ1-1): DTGVSQNPRHKITKRGQNVTFRCDPISEHNRLYWYRQTLGQGPEFLTYFQNEAQLEKSRLLSDRFSAERPKGSFSTLEIQRTEQGDSAMYLCATQGDTEAFFGQGTRLTVV.